This TCR beta chain derives from a study of identical twins (dated by TCRdb to about 2016). With respect to the entire study: TCR alpha and beta repertoires from monozygotic twins, unrelated adults of various ages and cord blood were deep-sequenced to test whether fetal clonotypes persist. Replicate twin experiments were performed at different times using different library preparation protocols to rule out contamination. The full study reports these points: Invariant T cells such as MAIT and iNKT could partly confound zero-insertion analyses, though diverse VJ usage argued against this for most clonotypes. In beta out-of-frame sequences, excess twin sharing was weaker, because having fewer shared sequences lowered the signal-to-noise ratio. Out-of-frame TCR alpha sharing in monozygotic twins was systematically underestimated by recombination models, whereas sharing between unrelated individuals was in agreement with the recombination models. Fewer insertions were carried by abundant cord blood beta clonotypes; a weaker similar trend was observed in young adult naive repertoires, while no such trend was observed in memory repertoires. Compared with coincidental sharing between unrelated individuals, out-of-frame TCR alpha sequences shared between twins had an excess of sequences with low generation probability. Because the same donors could not be followed over many years, the conclusions depended on cross-sectional statistical analysis.

The CDR3 holds 15 amino acids from the cysteine to the phenylalanine. The retained sequence is limited to the CDR3, 45 bases, with the frame set at the first base. Relative to germline, V is 1 base shorter and J is 7 bases shorter, with 16 bases between their ends. The germline V gene (reference sequence) sets CDR1 to SEHNR and CDR2 to FQNEAQ. Concerning this clonotype itself: It lacks a known antigen. No quality values exist for individual bases; no much larger clone is one base distant.

The library came from 5' RACE. The sequencer was an Illumina HiSeq 2000. Template switching introduced a universal primer binding site; the final cDNA contained a unique molecular identifier, enabling accurate counting of TCR cDNA molecules. Specific primers in the conserved constant-segment region were used to synthesize first-strand cDNA for the TCR alpha and beta chains. To control for contamination, every cDNA library carried two barcodes: a SMART-Mk sample barcode plus Illumina barcodes. TruSeq adapter sequences, together with Illumina sample barcodes, were added in two successive PCR steps. The TCR alpha and beta cDNA libraries were sequenced on the Illumina HiSeq platform using custom primers. The original methods were these. Unique molecular identifiers were extracted from raw reads with MiGEC, and CDR3 positions were determined with MiXCR. For each individual, recombination models were inferred using an EM algorithm with the repgenHMM and IGoR tools. Shared clonotype analysis was performed with the tcR package in R, normalizing sharing by the product of cloneset sizes. Out-of-frame nonproductive sequences were analyzed to study raw recombination free of thymic and clonal selection effects. TCRdb cleaned the public reads at Q25 with fastp, built clones with MiXCR and kept in-frame beta chains. Each CDR3 protein gets just one entry, which takes the most common genes and DNA from the rows behind it. The V and J calls follow TCRdb's processing rather than the paper's. The sample table shows under 250,000 distinct CDR3 sequences, and around 10% are seen once. The ten top clones hold 5% to 5.5% of the sample.

Only healthy Caucasian donors were included. Using Miltenyi CD45RO+ enrichment and human naive T-cell isolation kits, memory (CD45RO+) and naive T cells were isolated from PBMC. This receptor was taken from a woman aged 18-35 years in good health. What was sequenced was memory (CD45RO+) T cells sorted from blood. The sample's cell subset or site label, in plain terms: CD45RO+ enriched T cells. The sequence is built from TRBV7-9 and TRBJ2-5, with the D assignment possibly TRBD1 or TRBD2, given 5 matching bases for each. The CDR3 reads as follows: CASSLDRGPGRTQYF. The nucleotide sequence reads as follows: TGTGCCAGCAGCTTAGATCGGGGCCCTGGACGGACCCAGTACTTC.